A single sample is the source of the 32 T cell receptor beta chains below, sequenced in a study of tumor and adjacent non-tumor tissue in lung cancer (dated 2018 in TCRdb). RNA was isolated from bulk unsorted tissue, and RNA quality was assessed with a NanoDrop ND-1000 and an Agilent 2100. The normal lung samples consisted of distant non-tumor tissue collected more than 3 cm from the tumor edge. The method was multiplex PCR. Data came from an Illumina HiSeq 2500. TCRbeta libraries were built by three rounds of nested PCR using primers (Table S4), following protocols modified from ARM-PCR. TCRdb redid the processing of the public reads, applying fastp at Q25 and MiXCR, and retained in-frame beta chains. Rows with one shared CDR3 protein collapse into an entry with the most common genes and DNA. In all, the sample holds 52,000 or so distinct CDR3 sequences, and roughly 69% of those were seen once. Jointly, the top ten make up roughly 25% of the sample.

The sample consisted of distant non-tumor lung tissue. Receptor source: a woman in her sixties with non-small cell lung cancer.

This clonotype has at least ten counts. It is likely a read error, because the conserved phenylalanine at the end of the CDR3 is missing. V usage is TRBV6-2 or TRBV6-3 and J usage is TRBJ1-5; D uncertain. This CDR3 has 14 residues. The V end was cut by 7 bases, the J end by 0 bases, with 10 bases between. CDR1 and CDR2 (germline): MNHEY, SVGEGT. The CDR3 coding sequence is TGTGCCAGCACCACCGGAAATAGCAATCAGCCCCAGCATTCT. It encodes CASTTGNSNQPQHS.

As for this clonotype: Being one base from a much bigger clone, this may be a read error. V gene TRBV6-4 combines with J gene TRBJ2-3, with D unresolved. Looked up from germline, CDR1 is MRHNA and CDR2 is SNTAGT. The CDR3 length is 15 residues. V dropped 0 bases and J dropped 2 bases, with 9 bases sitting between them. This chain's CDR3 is CASSDSIGSTDTQYF. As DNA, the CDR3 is TGTGCCAGCAGTGACTCGATAGGGTCCACAGATACGCAGTATTTT.

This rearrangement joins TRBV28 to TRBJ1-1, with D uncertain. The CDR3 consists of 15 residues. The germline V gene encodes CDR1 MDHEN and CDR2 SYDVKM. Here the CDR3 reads CASGLFPPTYTEAFF. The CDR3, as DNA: TGTGCAAGCGGCTTATTTCCTCCTACCTACACTGAAGCTTTCTTT. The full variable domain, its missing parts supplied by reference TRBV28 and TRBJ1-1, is DVKVTQSSRYLVKRTGEKVFLECVQDMDHENMFWYRQDPGLGLRLIYFSYDVKMKEKGDIPEGYSVSREKKERFSLILESASTNQTSMYLCASGLFPPTYTEAFFGQGTRLTVV.

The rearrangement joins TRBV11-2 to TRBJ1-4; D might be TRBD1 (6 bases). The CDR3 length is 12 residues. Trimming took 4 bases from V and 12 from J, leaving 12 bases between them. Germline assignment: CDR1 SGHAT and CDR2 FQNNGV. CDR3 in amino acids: CASSSQGWELFF. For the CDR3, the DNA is TGTGCCAGCAGCTCCCAGGGGTGGGAACTGTTTTTT. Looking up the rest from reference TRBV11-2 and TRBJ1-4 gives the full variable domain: EAGVAQSPRYKIIEKRQSVAFWCNPISGHATLYWYQQILGQGPKLLIQFQNNGVVDDSQLPKDRFSAERLKGVDSTLKIQPAKLEDSAVYLCASSSQGWELFFGSGTQLSVL.

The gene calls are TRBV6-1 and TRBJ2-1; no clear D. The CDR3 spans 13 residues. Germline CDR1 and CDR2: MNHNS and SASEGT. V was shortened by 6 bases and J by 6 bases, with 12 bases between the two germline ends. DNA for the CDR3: TGTGCCAGCAGCCTGGCACAATGCAATGAGCAGTTCTTC. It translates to CASSLAQCNEQFF.

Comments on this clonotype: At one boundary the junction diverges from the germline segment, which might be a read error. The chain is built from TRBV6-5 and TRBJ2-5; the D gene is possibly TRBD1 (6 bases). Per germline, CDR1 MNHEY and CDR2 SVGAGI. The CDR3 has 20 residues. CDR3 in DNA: TGTGCCAGCAGTTGCCCTACGTTATACAGGATAAGGGGGTACCAAGAGACCCAGTGCTTC. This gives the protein CASSCPTLYRIRGYQETQCF.

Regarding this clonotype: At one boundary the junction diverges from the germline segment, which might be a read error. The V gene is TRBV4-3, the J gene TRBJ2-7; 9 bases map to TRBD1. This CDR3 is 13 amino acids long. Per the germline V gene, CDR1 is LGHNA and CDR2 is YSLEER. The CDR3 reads CANRGTGRDEQHF. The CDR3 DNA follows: TGCGCCAACAGGGGGACAGGGCGGGACGAGCAGCACTTC.

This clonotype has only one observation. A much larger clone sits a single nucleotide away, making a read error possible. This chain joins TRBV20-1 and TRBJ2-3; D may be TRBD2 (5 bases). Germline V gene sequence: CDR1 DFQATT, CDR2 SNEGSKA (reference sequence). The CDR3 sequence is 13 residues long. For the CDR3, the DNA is TGCAGTGCTAAGTGGGAGAGCATAGATACGCAGTATTTT. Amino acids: CSAKWESIDTQYF.

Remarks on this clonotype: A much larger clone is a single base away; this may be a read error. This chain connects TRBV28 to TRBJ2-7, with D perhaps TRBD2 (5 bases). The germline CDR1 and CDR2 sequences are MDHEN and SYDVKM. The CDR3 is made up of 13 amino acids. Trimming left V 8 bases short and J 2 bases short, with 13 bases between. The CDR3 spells CASRGFLTYEQYF. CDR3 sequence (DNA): TGTGCCAGCCGAGGGTTCCTAACCTACGAGCAGTACTTC.

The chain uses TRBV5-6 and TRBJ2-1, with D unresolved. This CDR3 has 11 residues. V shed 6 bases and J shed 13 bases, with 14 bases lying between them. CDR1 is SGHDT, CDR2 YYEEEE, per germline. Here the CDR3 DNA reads TGTGCCAGCATCCGATACAATGGCCAGTTCTTC. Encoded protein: CASIRYNGQFF.

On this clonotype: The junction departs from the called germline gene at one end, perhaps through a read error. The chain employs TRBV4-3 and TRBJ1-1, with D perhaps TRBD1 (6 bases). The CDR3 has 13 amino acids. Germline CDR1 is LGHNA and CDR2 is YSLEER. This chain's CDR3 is CASSHRRDTEASF. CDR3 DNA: TGCGCCAGCAGCCACAGGAGGGACACTGAAGCTTCCTTT.

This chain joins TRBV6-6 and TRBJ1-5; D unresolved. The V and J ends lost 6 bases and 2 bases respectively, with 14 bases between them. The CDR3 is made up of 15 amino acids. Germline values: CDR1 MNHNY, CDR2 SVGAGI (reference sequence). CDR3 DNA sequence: TGTGCCAGCAGCTTTACTGGGCGGCGCAATCAGCCCCAGCATTTT. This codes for CASSFTGRRNQPQHF.

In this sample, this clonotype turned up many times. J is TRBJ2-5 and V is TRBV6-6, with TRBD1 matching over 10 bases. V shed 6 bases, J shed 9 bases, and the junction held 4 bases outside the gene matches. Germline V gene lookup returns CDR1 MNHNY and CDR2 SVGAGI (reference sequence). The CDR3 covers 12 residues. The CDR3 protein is CASSPDRGSQYF. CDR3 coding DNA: TGTGCCAGCAGCCCGGACAGGGGGTCCCAGTACTTC.

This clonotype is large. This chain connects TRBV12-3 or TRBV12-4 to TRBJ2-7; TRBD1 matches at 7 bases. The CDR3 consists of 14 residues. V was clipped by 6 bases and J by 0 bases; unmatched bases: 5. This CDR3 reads CASRIQGYSYEQYF. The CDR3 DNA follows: TGTGCCAGCAGAATACAGGGGTACTCCTACGAGCAGTACTTC.

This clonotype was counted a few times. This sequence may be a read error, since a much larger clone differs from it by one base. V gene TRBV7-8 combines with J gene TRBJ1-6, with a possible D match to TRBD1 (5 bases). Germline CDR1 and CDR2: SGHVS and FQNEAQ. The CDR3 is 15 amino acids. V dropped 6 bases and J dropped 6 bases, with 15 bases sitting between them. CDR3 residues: CASRFHDSGNSPLHF. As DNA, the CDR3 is TGTGCCAGCAGGTTCCATGACAGCGGTAATTCACCCCTCCACTTT.

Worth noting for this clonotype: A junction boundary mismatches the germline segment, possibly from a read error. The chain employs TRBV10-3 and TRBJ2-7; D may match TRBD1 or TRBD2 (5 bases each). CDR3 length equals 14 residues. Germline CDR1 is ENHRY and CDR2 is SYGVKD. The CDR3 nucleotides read TGTGCCATCAGTGAGCGCGACCGGGACGACGAGCAATACTTC. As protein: CAISERDRDDEQYF.

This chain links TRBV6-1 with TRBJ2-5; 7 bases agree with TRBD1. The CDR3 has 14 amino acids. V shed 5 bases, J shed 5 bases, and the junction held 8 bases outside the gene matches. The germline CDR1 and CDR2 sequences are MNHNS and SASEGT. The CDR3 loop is CASSKGQWGETQYF. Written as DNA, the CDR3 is TGTGCCAGCAGTAAGGGACAGTGGGGTGAGACCCAGTACTTC.

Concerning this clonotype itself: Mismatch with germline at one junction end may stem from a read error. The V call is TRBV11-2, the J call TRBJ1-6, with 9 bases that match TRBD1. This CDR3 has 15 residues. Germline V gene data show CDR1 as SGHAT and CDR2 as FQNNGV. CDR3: CACSLEGQGTEPLHF. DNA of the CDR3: TGTGCCTGCAGCTTAGAGGGACAGGGTACCGAGCCCCTCCACTTT.

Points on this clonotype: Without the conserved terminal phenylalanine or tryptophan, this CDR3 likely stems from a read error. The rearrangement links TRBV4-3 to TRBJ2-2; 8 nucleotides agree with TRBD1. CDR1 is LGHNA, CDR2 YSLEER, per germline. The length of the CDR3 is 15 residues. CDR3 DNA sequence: TGTGCCAGCAGGATGGGGACAGGCCCCACCGGGGAGCTGTTTCTT. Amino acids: CASRMGTGPTGELFL.

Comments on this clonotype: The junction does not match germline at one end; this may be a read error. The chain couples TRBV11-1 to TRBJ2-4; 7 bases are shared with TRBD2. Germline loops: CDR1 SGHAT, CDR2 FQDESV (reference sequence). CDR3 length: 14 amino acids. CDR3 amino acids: CASSLSGRANSQYF. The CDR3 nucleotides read TGTGCCAGCAGCTTATCGGGGAGGGCAAACAGTCAGTACTTC.

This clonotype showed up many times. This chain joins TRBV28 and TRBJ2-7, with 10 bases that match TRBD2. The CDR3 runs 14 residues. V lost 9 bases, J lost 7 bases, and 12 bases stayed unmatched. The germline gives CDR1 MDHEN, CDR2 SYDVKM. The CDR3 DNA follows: TGTGCCAGTTTAATGAGCGGGAGGGCCGAAGAGCAGTACTTC. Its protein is CASLMSGRAEEQYF.

The CDR3 coding sequence is TGTCCAAGCAGTTCGGGACAGGCATACTATGGCTACACCTTC. The encoded protein is CPSSSGQAYYGYTF. The genes are TRBV6-5 and TRBJ1-2; 8 positions match TRBD1. Germline CDR1 MNHEY, CDR2 SVGAGI. CDR3 length: 14 amino acids.

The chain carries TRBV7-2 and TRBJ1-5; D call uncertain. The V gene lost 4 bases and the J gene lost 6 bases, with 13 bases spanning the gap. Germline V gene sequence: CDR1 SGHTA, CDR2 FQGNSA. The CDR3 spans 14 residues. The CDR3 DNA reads TGTGCCAGCAGCTCGGACGGGGTTAGTCAGCCCCAGCATTTT. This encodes CASSSDGVSQPQHF.

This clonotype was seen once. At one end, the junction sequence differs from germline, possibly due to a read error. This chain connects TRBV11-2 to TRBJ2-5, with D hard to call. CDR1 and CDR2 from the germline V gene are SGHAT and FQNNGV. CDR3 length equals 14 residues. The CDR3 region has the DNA TGTGCCAGCAAGTGGCCGAGCAACCAAGAGACCCATTACTTC. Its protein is CASKWPSNQETHYF.

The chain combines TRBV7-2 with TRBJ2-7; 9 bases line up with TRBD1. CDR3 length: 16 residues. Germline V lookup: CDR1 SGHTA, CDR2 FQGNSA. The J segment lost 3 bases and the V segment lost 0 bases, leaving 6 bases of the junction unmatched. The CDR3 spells CASSLAGQGRLYEQYF. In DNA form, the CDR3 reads TGTGCCAGCAGCTTAGCGGGACAGGGCCGCCTCTACGAGCAGTACTTC. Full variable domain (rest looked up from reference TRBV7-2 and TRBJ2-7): GAGVSQSPSNKVTEKGKDVELRCDPISGHTALYWYRQSLGQGLEFLIYFQGNSAPDKSGLPSDRFSAERTGGSVSTLTIQRTQQEDSAVYLCASSLAGQGRLYEQYFGPGTRLTVT.

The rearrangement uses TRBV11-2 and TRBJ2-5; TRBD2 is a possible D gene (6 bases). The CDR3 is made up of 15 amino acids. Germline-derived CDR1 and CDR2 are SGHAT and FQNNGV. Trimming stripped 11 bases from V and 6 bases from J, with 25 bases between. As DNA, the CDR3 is TGTGCCGACACCCGCGGGGTCCCAAAGAAAAAGACCCAGTACTTC. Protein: CADTRGVPKKKTQYF.

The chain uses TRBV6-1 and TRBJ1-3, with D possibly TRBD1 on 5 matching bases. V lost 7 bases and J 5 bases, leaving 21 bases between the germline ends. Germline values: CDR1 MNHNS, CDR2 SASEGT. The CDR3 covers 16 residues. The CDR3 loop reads CASTPGAVQSRNTIYF. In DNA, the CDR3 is TGTGCCAGCACTCCCGGGGCTGTGCAATCTCGAAACACCATATATTTT.

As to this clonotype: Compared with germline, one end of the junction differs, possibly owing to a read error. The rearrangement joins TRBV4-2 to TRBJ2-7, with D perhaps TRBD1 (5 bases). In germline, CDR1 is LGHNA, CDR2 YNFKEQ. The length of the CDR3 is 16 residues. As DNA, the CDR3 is TGTGCCAGCAGTCAAGATTCATCCCAGGGCGGCTACGAGCAGAATTTC. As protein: CASSQDSSQGGYEQNF.

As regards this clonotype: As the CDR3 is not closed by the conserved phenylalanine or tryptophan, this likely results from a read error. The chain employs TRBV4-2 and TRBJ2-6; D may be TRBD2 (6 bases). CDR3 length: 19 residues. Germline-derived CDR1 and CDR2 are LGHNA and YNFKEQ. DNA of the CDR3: TGTGCCAGCAGTCAAGCTACCGGGAGAGCTTTTTCTGGGGCCAACGTCCTGACTTTA. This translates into CASSQATGRAFSGANVLTL.

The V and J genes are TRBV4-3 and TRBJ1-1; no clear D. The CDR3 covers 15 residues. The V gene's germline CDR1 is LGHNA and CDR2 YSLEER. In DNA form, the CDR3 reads TGCCTCAGCAGCCAAAAAGACCGCATGAACACTGAAGCTTTCTTT. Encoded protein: CLSSQKDRMNTEAFF.

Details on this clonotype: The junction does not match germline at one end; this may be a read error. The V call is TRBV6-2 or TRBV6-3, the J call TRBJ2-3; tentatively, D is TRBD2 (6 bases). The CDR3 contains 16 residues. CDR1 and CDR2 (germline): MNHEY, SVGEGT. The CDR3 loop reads CASTFDSGGYTDMQYF. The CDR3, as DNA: TGTGCCAGCACGTTTGATAGCGGCGGGTACACAGATATGCAGTATTTT.

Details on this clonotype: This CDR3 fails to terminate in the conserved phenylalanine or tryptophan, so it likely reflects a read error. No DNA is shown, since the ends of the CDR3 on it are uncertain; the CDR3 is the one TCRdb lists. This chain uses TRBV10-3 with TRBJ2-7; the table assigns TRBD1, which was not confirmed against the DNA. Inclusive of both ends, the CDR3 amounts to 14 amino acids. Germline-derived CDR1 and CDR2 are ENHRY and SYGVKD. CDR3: CAISERGRDNEQHI.